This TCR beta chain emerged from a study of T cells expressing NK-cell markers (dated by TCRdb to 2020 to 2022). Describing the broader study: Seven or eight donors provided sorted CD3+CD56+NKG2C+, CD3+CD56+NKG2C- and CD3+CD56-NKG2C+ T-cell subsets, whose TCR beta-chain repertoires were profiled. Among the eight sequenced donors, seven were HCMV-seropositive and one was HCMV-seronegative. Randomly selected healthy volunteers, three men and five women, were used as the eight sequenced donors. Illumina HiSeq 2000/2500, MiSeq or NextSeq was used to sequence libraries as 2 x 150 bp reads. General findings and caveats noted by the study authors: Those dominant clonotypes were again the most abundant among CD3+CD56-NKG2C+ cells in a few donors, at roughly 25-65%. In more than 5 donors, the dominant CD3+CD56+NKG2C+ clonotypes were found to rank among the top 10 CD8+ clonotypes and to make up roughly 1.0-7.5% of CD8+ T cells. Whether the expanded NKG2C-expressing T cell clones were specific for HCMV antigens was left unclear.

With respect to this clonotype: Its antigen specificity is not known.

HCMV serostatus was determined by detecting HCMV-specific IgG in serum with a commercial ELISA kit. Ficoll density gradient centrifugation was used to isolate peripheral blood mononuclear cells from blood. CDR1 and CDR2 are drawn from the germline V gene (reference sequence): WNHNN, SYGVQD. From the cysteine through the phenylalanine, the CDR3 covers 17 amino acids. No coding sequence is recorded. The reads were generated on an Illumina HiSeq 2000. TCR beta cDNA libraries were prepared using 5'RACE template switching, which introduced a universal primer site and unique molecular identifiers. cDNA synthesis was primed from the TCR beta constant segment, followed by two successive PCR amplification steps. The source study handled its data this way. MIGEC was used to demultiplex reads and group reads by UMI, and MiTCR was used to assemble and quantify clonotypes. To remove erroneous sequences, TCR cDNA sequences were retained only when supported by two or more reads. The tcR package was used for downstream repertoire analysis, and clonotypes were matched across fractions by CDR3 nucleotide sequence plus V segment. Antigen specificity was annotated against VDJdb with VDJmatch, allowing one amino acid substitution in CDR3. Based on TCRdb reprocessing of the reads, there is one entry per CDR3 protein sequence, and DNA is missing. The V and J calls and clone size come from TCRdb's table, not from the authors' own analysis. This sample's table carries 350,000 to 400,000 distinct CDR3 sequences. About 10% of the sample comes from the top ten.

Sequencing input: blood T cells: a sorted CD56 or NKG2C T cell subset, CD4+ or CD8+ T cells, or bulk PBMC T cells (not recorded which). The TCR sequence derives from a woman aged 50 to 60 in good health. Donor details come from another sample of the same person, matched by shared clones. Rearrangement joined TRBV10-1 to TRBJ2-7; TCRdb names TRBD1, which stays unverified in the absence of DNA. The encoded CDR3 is CASSESFGQGASTEQYF.